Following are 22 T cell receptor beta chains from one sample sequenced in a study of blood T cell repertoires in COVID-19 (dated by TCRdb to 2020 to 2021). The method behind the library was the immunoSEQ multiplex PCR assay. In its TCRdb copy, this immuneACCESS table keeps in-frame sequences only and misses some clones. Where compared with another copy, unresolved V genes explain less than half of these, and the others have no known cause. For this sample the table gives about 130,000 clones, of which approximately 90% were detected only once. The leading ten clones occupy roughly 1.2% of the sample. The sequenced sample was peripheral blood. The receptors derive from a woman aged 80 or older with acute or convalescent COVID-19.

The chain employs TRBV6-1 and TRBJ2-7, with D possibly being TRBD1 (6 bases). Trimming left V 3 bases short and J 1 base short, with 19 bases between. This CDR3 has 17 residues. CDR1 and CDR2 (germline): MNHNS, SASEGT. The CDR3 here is CASSDPQGVGFSYEQYF. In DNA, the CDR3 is TGTGCCAGCAGTGACCCACAGGGTGTGGGGTTTTCCTACGAGCAGTACTTC.

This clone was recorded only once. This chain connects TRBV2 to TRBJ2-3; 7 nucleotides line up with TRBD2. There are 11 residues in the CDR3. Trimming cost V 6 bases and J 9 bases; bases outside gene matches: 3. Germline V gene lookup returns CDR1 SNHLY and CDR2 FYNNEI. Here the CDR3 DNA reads TGTGCCAGCAGGGCGGGGGTGACGCAGTATTTT. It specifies CASRAGVTQYF.

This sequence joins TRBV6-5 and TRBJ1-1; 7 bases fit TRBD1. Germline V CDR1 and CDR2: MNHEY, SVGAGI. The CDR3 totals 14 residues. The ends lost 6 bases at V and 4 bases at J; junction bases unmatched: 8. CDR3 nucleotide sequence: TGTGCCAGCAGGGACAGGACTATGAGCACTGAAGCTTTCTTT. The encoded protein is CASRDRTMSTEAFF.

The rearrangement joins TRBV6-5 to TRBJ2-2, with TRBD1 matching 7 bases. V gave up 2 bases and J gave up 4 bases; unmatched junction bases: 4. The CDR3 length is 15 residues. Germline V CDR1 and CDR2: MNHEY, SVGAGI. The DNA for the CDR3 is TGTGCCAGCAGTTACCAGACAGGGTTCACCGGGGAGCTGTTTTTT. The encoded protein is CASSYQTGFTGELFF.

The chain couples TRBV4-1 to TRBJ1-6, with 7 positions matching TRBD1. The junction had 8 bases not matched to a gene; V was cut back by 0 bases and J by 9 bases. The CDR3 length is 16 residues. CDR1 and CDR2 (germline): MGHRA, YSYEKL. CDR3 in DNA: TGCGCCAGCAGCCAAGACCAGACAGGGACTGGTTCACCCCTCCACTTT. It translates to CASSQDQTGTGSPLHF.

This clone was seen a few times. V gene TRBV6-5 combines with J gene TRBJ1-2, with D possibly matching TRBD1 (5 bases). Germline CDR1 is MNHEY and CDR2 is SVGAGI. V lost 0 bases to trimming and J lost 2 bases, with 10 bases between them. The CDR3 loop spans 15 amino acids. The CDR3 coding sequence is TGTGCCAGCAGTTACTCAGGGGTCGGAAACTATGGCTACACCTTC. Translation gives CASSYSGVGNYGYTF.

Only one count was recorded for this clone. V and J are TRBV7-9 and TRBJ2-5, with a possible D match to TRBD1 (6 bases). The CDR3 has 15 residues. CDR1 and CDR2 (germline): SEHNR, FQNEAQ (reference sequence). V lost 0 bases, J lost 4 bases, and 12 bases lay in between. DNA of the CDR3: TGTGCCAGCAGCTTAGCTCCACAGGGCTTAGAGACCCAGTACTTC. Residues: CASSLAPQGLETQYF.

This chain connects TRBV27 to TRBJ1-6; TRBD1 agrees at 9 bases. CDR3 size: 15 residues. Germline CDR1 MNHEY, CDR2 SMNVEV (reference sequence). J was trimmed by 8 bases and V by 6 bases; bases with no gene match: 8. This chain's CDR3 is CASRPTGTGHSPLHF. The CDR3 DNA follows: TGTGCCAGCAGGCCAACCGGGACAGGGCATTCACCCCTCCACTTT.

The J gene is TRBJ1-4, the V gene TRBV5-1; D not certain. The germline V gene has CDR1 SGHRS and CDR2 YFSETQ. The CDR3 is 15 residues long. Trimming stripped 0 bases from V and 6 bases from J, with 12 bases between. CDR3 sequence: CASSLAPGGDEKLFF. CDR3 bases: TGCGCCAGCAGCTTGGCTCCGGGAGGAGATGAAAAACTGTTTTTT.

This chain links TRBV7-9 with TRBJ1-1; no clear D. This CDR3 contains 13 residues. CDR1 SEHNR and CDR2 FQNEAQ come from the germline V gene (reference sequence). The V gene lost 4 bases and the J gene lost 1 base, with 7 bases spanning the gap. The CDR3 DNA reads TGTGCCAGCAGCTATCAAAAGAACACTGAAGCTTTCTTT. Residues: CASSYQKNTEAFF.

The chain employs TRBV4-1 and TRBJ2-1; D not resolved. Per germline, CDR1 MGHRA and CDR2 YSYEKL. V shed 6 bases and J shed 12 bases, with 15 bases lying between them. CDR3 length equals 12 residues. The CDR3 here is CASSSPGLGQFF. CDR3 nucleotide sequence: TGCGCCAGCAGTTCCCCTGGTCTCGGGCAGTTCTTC.

CDR3 nucleotides: TGTGCCAGTAGGAGACAGGAGACCACTGAAGCTTTCTTT. Its protein product is CASRRQETTEAFF. The J gene is TRBJ1-1, the V gene TRBV19, with D possibly TRBD1 on 6 matching bases. With 6 bases removed from V and 4 bases from J, the gap between germline ends came to 12 bases. CDR1 LNHDA and CDR2 SQIVND come from the germline V gene (reference sequence). This CDR3 region has 13 residues.

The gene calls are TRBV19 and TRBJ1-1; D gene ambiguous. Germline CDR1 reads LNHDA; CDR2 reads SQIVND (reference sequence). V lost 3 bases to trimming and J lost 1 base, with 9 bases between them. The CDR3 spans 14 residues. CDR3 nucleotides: TGTGCCAGTAGTATCGCCACCAGGAACACTGAAGCTTTCTTT. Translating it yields CASSIATRNTEAFF. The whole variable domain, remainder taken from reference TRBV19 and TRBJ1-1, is DGGITQSPKYLFRKEGQNVTLSCEQNLNHDAMYWYRQDPGQGLRLIYYSQIVNDFQKGDIAEGYSVSREKKESFPLTVTSAQKNPTAFYLCASSIATRNTEAFFGQGTRLTVV.

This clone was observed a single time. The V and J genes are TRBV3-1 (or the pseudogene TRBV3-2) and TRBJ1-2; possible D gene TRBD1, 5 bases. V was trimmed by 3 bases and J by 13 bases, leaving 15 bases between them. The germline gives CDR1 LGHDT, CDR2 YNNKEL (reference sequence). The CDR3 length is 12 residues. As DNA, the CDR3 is TGTGCCAGCAGCCAGCACCCCAGGGAACTCACCTTC. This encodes CASSQHPRELTF.

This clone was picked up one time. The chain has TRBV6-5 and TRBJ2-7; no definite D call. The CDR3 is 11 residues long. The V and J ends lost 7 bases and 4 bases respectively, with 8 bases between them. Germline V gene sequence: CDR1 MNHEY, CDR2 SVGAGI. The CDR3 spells CASTPSYEQYF. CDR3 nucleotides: TGTGCCAGCACTCCCTCGTACGAGCAGTACTTC.

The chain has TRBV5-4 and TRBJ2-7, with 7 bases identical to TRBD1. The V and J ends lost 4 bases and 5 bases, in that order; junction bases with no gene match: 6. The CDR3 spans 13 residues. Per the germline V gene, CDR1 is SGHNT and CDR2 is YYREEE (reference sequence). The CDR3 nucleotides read TGTGCCAGCAGCGCTCCAGGGGGAAACGAGCAGTACTTC. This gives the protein CASSAPGGNEQYF. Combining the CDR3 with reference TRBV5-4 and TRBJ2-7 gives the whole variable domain ETGVTQSPTHLIKTRGQQVTLRCSSQSGHNTVSWYQQALGQGPQFIFQYYREEENGRGNFPPRFSGLQFPNYSSELNVNALELDDSALYLCASSAPGGNEQYFGPGTRLTVT.

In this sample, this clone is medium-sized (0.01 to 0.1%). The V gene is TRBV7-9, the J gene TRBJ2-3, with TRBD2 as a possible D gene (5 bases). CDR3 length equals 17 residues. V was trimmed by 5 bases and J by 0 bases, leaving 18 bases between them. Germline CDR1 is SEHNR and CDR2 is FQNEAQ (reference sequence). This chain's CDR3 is CASSIRLAVYSTDTQYF. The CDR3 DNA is TGTGCCAGCAGCATCCGTCTAGCCGTCTATAGCACAGATACGCAGTATTTT.

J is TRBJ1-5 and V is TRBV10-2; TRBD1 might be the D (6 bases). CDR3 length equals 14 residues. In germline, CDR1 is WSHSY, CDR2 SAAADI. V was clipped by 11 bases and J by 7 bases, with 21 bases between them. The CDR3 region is CACKNTGSGQPQHF. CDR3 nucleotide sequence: TGCGCCTGCAAGAATACAGGGTCGGGGCAGCCCCAGCATTTT.

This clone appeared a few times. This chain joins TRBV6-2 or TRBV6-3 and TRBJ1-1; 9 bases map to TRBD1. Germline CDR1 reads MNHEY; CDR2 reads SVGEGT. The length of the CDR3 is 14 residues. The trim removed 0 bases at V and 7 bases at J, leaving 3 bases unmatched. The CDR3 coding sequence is TGTGCCAGCAGTTACTCGCGGACAGGGGTTGAAGCTTTCTTT. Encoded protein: CASSYSRTGVEAFF.

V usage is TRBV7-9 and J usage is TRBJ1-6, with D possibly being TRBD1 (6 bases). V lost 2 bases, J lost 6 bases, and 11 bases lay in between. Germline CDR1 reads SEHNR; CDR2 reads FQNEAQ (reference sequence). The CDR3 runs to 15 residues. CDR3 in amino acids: CASSLSPGANSPLHF. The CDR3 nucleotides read TGTGCCAGCAGCTTAAGCCCAGGGGCTAATTCACCCCTCCACTTT. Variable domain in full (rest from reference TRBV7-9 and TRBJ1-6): DTGVSQNPRHKITKRGQNVTFRCDPISEHNRLYWYRQTLGQGPEFLTYFQNEAQLEKSRLLSDRFSAERPKGSFSTLEIQRTEQGDSAMYLCASSLSPGANSPLHFGNGTRLTVT.

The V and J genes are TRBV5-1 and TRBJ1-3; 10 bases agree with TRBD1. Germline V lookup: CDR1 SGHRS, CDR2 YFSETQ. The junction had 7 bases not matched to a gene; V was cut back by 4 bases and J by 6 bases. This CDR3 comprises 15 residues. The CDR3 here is CASSVTGGSENTIYF. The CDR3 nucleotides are TGCGCCAGCAGCGTGACAGGGGGCAGCGAAAACACCATATATTTT.

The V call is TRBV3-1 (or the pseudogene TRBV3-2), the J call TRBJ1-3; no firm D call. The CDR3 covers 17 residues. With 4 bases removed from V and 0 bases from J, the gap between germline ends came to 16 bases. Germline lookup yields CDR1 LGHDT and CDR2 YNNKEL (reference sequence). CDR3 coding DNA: TGTGCCAGCAGCCCCCTGACTGTTTCTCTCTCTGGAAACACCATATATTTT. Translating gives CASSPLTVSLSGNTIYF.